Sequencing of this TCR beta chain was carried out in a study of T cells in Graves' hyperthyroidism and ophthalmopathy. Study information: Peripheral blood specimens were obtained at initial diagnosis, prior to any treatment.

RNA transcripts yielded amplified TCR beta CDR3 regions. With the HTBI primer set, the TCR CDR3 went through a first round of RT-PCR. TCRdb re-derived calls from the multiplex PCR reads in MiXCR, one entry per CDR3 protein. The sample shows around 300,000 distinct CDR3 sequences, about an eighth of them seen only once. As regards this clonotype: What it binds is unknown.

Study-wide results and limits: Most clonotypes that expanded in the thyroid above 0.001 also showed up in blood.

Diagnoses were established using clinical symptoms, serum thyroxine and TRAb, thyroid ultrasound and orbital computed tomography. Fresh peripheral blood, under 13 ml, was the source of the PBMCs. Trimming took off 5 bases at V and 2 bases at J, with 10 bases between the two ends. The CDR3 is made up of 13 amino acids. Germline V gene sequence: CDR1 SGHRS, CDR2 YFSETQ. This clonotype was obtained from a woman aged 25 to 39 with Graves' hyperthyroidism that later progressed to Graves' ophthalmopathy. Input material: blood. V gene TRBV5-1 combines with J gene TRBJ2-5; TRBD1 might be the D (6 bases). This chain's CDR3 is CASRMTGQETQYF. The CDR3 coding sequence is TGCGCCAGCAGGATGACAGGTCAAGAGACCCAGTACTTC.